Included here is one T cell receptor beta chain sequence, with context. Only in-frame clones appear in the TCRdb table, and some are missing; sequencing was by immunoSEQ multiplex PCR. Of under 85,000 clones listed, over 75% are singletons. The sample is drawn from a study of blood T cell repertoires in COVID-19. Study as a whole: Material from acute and convalescent COVID-19 was sourced from the United States, Italy and Spain. Sample material is recorded as cDNA or gDNA derived from T cells, B-cell-depleted T cells, or PBMCs.

The receptor was isolated from a man aged 65 to 79 with acute or convalescent COVID-19. Sequencing was carried out using peripheral blood.

The CDR3 region is CASEMNTEAFF. The CDR3 nucleotides are TGTGCCAGTGAGATGAACACTGAAGCTTTCTTT. V and J are TRBV11-2 and TRBJ1-1; D call uncertain. The CDR3 has 11 residues. Deletions cut 9 bases from V and 0 bases from J, with 5 bases between. CDR1 and CDR2 from the germline V gene are SGHAT and FQNNGV.